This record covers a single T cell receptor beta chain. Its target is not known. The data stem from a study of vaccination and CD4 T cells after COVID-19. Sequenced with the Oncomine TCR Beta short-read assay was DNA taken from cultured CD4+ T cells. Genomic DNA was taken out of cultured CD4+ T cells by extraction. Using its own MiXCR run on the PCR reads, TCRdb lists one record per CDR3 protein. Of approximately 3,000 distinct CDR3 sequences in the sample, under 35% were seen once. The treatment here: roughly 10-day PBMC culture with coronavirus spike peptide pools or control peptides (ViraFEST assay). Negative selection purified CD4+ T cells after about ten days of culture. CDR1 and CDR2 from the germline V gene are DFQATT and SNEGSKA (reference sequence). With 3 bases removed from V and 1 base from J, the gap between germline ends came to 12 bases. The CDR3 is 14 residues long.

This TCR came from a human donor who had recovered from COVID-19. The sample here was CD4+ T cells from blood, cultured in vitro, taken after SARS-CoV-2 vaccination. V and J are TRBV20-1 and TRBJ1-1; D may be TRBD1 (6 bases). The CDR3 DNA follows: TGCAGTGCTAGGAAGGGGGTTTCGAACACTGAAGCTTTCTTT. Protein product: CSARKGVSNTEAFF.